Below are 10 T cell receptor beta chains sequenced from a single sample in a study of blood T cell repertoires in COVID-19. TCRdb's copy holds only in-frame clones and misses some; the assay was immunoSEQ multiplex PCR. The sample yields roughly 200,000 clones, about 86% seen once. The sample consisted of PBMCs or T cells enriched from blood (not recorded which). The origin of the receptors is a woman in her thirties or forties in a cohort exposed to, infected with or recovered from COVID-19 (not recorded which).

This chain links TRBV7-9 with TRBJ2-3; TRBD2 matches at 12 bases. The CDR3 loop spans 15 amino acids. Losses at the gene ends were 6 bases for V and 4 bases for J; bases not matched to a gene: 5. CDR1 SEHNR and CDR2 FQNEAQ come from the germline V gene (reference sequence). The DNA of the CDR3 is TGTGCCAGCAGTACTAGCGGGGGGAGATCAGATACGCAGTATTTT. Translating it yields CASSTSGGRSDTQYF.

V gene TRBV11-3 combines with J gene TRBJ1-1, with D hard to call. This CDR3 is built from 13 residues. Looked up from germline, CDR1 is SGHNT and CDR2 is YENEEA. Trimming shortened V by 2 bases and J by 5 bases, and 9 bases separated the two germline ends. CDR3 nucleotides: TGTGCCAGCAGCTTAATTGGGAGGACTGAAGCTTTCTTT. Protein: CASSLIGRTEAFF.

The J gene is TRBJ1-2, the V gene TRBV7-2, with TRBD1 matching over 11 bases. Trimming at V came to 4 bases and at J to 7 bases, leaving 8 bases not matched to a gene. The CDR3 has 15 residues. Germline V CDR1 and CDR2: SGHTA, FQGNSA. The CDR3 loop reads CASSYRTGGASGYTF. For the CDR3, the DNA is TGTGCCAGCAGCTATAGGACAGGGGGCGCTTCTGGCTACACCTTC.

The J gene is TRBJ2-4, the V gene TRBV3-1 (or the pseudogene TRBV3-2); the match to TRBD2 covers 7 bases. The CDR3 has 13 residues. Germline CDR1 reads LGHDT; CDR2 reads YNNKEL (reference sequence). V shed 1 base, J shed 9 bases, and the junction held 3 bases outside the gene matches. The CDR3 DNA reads TGTGCCAGCAGCCAAGTCCGACTAGCCATTCAGTACTTC. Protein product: CASSQVRLAIQYF.

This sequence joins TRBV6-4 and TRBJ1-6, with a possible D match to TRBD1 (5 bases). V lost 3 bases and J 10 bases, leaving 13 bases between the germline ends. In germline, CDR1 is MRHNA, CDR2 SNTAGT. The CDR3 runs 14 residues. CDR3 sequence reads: CASSDGGSGSPLHF. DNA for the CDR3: TGTGCCAGCAGTGATGGGGGGTCGGGGTCACCCCTCCACTTT.

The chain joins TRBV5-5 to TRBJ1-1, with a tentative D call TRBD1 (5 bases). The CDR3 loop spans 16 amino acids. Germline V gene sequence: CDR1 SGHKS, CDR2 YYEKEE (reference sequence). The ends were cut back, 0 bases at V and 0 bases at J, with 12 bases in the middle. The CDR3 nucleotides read TGTGCCAGCAGCTTGGGGTCGGCAGGGCTGAACACTGAAGCTTTCTTT. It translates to CASSLGSAGLNTEAFF. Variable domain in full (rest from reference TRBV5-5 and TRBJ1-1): DAGVTQSPTHLIKTRGQQVTLRCSPISGHKSVSWYQQVLGQGPQFIFQYYEKEERGRGNFPDRFSARQFPNYSSELNVNALLLGDSALYLCASSLGSAGLNTEAFFGQGTRLTVV.

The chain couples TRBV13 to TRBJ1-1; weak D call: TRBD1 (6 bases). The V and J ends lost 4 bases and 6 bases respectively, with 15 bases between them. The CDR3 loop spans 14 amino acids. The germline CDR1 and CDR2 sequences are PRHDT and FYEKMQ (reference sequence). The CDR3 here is CASSSRDDRSEAFF. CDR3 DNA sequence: TGTGCCAGCAGCTCTAGGGATGACAGGTCTGAAGCTTTCTTT.

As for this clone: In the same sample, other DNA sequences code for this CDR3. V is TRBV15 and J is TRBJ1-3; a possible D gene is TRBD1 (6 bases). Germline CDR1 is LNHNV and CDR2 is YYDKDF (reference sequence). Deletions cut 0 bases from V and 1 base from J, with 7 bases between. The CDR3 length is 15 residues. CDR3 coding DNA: TGTGCCACCAGCAGAGACAGGGGATCTGGAAACACCATATATTTT. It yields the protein CATSRDRGSGNTIYF.

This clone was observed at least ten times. The CDR3 is CASTSGNYNSPLHF. CDR3 bases: TGTGCCAGCACTTCGGGGAACTATAATTCACCCCTCCACTTT. The chain combines TRBV6-5 with TRBJ1-6; D remains unclear. Germline V gene lookup returns CDR1 MNHEY and CDR2 SVGAGI. V shed 7 bases and J shed 3 bases, with 10 bases lying between them. This CDR3 has 14 amino acids.

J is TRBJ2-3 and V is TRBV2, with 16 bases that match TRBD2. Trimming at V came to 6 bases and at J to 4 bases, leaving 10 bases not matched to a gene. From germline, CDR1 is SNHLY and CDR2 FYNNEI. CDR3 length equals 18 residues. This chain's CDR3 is CASSQGLAGGNTPDTQYF. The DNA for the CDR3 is TGTGCCAGCAGCCAGGGACTAGCGGGGGGGAATACCCCAGATACGCAGTATTTT.